This TCR beta chain was recovered during a study of T cell responses to AZD1222 COVID-19 vaccine. The CDR3 is 13 residues long. The junction had 4 bases not matched to a gene; V was cut back by 5 bases and J by 4 bases. Looked up from germline, CDR1 is SEHNR and CDR2 is FQNEAQ (reference sequence). Concerning this clone: Its target is unknown.

Study outcomes and limitations: Most donors were white British, females outnumbered males, and clonal diversity was possibly underestimated.

TCRdb keeps only in-frame clones here, not all; method: immunoSEQ multiplex PCR. The top ten clones hold 3% to 3.5% of a sample with 130,000 to 150,000 clones, under 95% of them seen once. The material sequenced was peripheral blood, taken on day 0 of AZD1222 vaccination. The chain employs TRBV7-9 and TRBJ1-2, with TRBD1 matching 7 bases. The TCR originated in an adult in good health. Written as DNA, the CDR3 is TGTGCCAGCAGCCAGACAGGGACCTATGGCTACACCTTC. This sequence encodes CASSQTGTYGYTF.